This TCR beta chain was obtained from a study of neoadjuvant anti-PD-1 for oral cavity cancer. Study information: Nivolumab at 3 mg/kg was mostly given biweekly, three to four doses, pre-surgery. Study-level results: Only a few patients per response group were TCR-analyzed; validation needed.

In the case of this clone: Its cognate antigen is unknown.

Blood libraries mostly used about 500 ng genomic DNA, six replicates each. The method was immunoSEQ multiplex PCR; TCRdb's version includes in-frame clones alone and lacks a portion of them. The table records approximately 8,400 clones, more than 70% of them present only once. Indicated time point: after neoadjuvant nivolumab, at surgical resection. Trimming at V came to 6 bases and at J to 3 bases, leaving 8 bases not matched to a gene. The CDR3 length is 15 residues. Germline loops: CDR1 MNHNS, CDR2 SASEGT. Source: PBMCs, taken after nivolumab (anti-PD-1) treatment. The V gene is TRBV6-1, the J gene TRBJ2-7; TRBD1 agrees at 10 bases. The TCR originated in a person between 40 and 85 years old with oral cavity squamous cell carcinoma. CDR3 in amino acids: CASRDRDRGIYEQYF. CDR3 in DNA: TGTGCCAGCAGAGACCGGGACAGGGGAATCTACGAGCAGTACTTC.